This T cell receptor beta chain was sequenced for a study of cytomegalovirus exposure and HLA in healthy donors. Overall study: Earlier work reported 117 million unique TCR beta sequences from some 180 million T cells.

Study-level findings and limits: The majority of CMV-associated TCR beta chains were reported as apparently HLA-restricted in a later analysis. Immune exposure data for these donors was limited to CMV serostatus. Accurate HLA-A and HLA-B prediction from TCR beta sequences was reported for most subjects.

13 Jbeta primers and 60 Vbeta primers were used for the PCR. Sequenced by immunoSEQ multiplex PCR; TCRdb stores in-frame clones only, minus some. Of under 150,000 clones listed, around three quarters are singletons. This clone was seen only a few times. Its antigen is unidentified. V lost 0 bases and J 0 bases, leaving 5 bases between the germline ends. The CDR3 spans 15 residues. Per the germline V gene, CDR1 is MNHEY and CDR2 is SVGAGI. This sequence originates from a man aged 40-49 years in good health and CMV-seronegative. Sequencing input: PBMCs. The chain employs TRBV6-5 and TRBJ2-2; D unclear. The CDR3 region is CASSYSQTNTGELFF. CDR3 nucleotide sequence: TGTGCCAGCAGTTACTCTCAGACGAACACCGGGGAGCTGTTTTTT.